These 17 T cell receptor beta chains came from one sample sequenced in a study of T-cell memory formation after mild COVID-19. Using its own MiXCR run on the 5' RACE reads, TCRdb lists one record per CDR3 protein. The sample includes just over 60,000 distinct CDR3 sequences, 9% to 9.5% of them seen just once. The sequenced sample consisted of PBMCs or a T cell subset sorted from them (not recorded which). These TCRs come from a man between 18 and 35 years old who had mild COVID-19 (a few samples of this study predate the infection). Cell type and time point are not known.

This clonotype has just a few counts. The rearrangement joins TRBV2 to TRBJ2-2; 10 bases fit TRBD1. Germline lookup yields CDR1 SNHLY and CDR2 FYNNEI. The CDR3 contains 16 residues. V gave up 3 bases and J gave up 1 base; unmatched junction bases: 2. CDR3 nucleotides: TGTGCCAGCAGTGAGACAGGGGGCCGGAACACCGGGGAGCTGTTTTTT. This encodes CASSETGGRNTGELFF.

The V call is TRBV4-2, the J call TRBJ1-5; D is uncertain. Per the germline V gene, CDR1 is LGHNA and CDR2 is YNFKEQ. CDR3 length: 15 amino acids. Trimming took 1 base from V and 1 from J, leaving 8 bases between them. As DNA, the CDR3 is TGTGCCAGCAGCCAAGGGCTACAGAGCAATCAGCCCCAGCATTTT. Its translation: CASSQGLQSNQPQHF.

This clonotype occurred many times. The chain recombines TRBV12-3 or TRBV12-4 with TRBJ2-5; possible D gene TRBD1, 8 bases. Trimming left V 8 bases short and J 4 bases short, with 20 bases between. The CDR3 extends over 15 amino acids. The CDR3 spells CASRRQGTGGETQYF. CDR3 nucleotides: TGTGCCAGCCGCAGACAGGGGACGGGAGGAGAGACCCAGTACTTC.

This chain links TRBV11-2 with TRBJ2-5; D is uncertain. Germline CDR1 SGHAT, CDR2 FQNNGV. The CDR3 length is 13 residues. With 1 base removed from V and 0 bases from J, the gap between germline ends came to 3 bases. CDR3 protein: CASSLGYQETQYF. CDR3 sequence (DNA): TGTGCCAGCAGCTTAGGGTACCAAGAGACCCAGTACTTC.

This clonotype has ten or more counts. This chain joins TRBV5-1 and TRBJ2-1, with TRBD1 matching 9 bases. V shed 4 bases, J shed 1 base, and the junction held 9 bases outside the gene matches. The CDR3 contains 17 residues. Germline V gives CDR1 SGHRS, CDR2 YFSETQ. CDR3 in amino acids: CASSIGQGIESYNEQFF. The CDR3 DNA reads TGCGCCAGCAGCATCGGACAGGGGATCGAGTCCTACAATGAGCAGTTCTTC.

This clonotype was detected a few times. V is TRBV6-5 and J is TRBJ1-1; TRBD1 aligns across 7 bases. V gave up 6 bases and J gave up 3 bases; unmatched junction bases: 7. Germline V CDR1 and CDR2: MNHEY, SVGAGI. The CDR3 has 14 amino acids. The CDR3 here is CASSYGTADTEAFF. For the CDR3, the DNA is TGTGCCAGCAGCTACGGGACAGCCGACACTGAAGCTTTCTTT.

This chain joins TRBV7-2 and TRBJ1-6; maybe TRBD1 (5 bases). CDR3 length: 14 residues. Trimming stripped 1 base from V and 10 bases from J, with 11 bases between. Germline lookup yields CDR1 SGHTA and CDR2 FQGNSA. CDR3 DNA sequence: TGTGCCAGCAGCTTAGATGCAGGGAAGTCACCCCTCCACTTT. Encoded protein: CASSLDAGKSPLHF. Together with reference TRBV7-2 and TRBJ1-6, the CDR3 gives the full variable domain: GAGVSQSPSNKVTEKGKDVELRCDPISGHTALYWYRQSLGQGLEFLIYFQGNSAPDKSGLPSDRFSAERTGGSVSTLTIQRTQQEDSAVYLCASSLDAGKSPLHFGNGTRLTVT.

CDR3 residues: CASTTGTSSNEQFF. The CDR3 DNA is TGTGCCAGCACTACCGGGACTAGCAGCAATGAGCAGTTCTTC. This chain links TRBV12-3 or TRBV12-4 with TRBJ2-1; 9 nucleotides line up with TRBD2. The CDR3 spans 14 residues. After removal of 7 bases from V and 6 bases from J, the junction contained 7 bases not matched to a gene.

This clonotype was seen only a few times. The chain has TRBV28 and TRBJ1-2; 7 bases are shared with TRBD1. The J segment lost 8 bases and the V segment lost 7 bases, leaving 10 bases of the junction unmatched. The CDR3 loop spans 13 amino acids. Germline V lookup: CDR1 MDHEN, CDR2 SYDVKM. The CDR3 is CASTGTALGGYTF. The CDR3 DNA reads TGTGCCAGCACCGGGACAGCACTGGGAGGCTACACCTTC.

V gene TRBV7-3 combines with J gene TRBJ2-5; D possibly corresponds to TRBD1 (5 bases). Germline V gene lookup returns CDR1 SGHTA and CDR2 FQGTGA. This CDR3 has 15 residues. V was shortened by 2 bases and J by 2 bases, with 12 bases between the two germline ends. The CDR3 DNA reads TGTGCCAGCAGCTTAGGGGCAGGGAATCAAGAGACCCAGTACTTC. Translation: CASSLGAGNQETQYF.

The chain combines TRBV7-2 with TRBJ2-5; possibly TRBD2 for D (6 bases). V lost 7 bases and J lost 0, with 12 bases in between. The CDR3 has 14 amino acids. Germline lookup yields CDR1 SGHTA and CDR2 FQGNSA. In DNA form, the CDR3 reads TGTGCCAGCACCATTGGGGGGAACCAAGAGACCCAGTACTTC. This sequence encodes CASTIGGNQETQYF. Drawing the rest from reference TRBV7-2 and TRBJ2-5, the complete variable domain is GAGVSQSPSNKVTEKGKDVELRCDPISGHTALYWYRQSLGQGLEFLIYFQGNSAPDKSGLPSDRFSAERTGGSVSTLTIQRTQQEDSAVYLCASTIGGNQETQYFGPGTRLLVL.

This clonotype was seen a handful of times. The chain joins TRBV6-2 or TRBV6-3 to TRBJ2-1; 12 bases agree with TRBD2. This CDR3 is 17 amino acids long. With V trimmed by 9 bases and J by 0 bases, 9 bases remained unmatched. The germline CDR1 and CDR2 sequences are MNHEY and SVGEGT. For the CDR3, the DNA is TGTGCCAGTTTAACTAGCGGGGGGCTCTCCTCCTACAATGAGCAGTTCTTC. Encoded protein: CASLTSGGLSSYNEQFF.

The count of this clonotype is one. This sequence joins TRBV19 and TRBJ1-5; D is perhaps TRBD1 (6 bases). This CDR3 region has 12 residues. From germline, CDR1 is LNHDA and CDR2 SQIVND (reference sequence). The CDR3 sequence: CAIGQMDQPQHF. The DNA of the CDR3 is TGTGCGATAGGACAGATGGATCAGCCCCAGCATTTT.

This rearrangement joins TRBV7-2 to TRBJ2-2; 10 bases map to TRBD1. Germline V lookup: CDR1 SGHTA, CDR2 FQGNSA. The CDR3 covers 15 residues. The J segment lost 5 bases and the V segment lost 7 bases, leaving 7 bases of the junction unmatched. CDR3 sequence: CASTWTGGRTGELFF. In DNA, the CDR3 is TGTGCCAGCACTTGGACAGGGGGTCGAACCGGGGAGCTGTTTTTT.

This clonotype occurred many times. This chain joins TRBV7-9 and TRBJ2-5; TRBD1 is a possible D gene (6 bases). The V end lost 2 bases, the J end lost 1 base, and 8 bases lay between the germline ends. Looked up from germline, CDR1 is SEHNR and CDR2 is FQNEAQ (reference sequence). This CDR3 has 14 residues. CDR3 sequence reads: CASSLMTGQETQYF. CDR3 nucleotide sequence: TGTGCCAGCAGCTTAATGACAGGCCAAGAGACCCAGTACTTC.

The table lists this clonotype with many counts. V gene TRBV20-1 combines with J gene TRBJ2-3, with 9 bases aligning to TRBD1. Germline CDR1 DFQATT, CDR2 SNEGSKA (reference sequence). Germline trimming cut 6 bases from V and 3 bases from J; bases unmatched to any gene: 4. The length of the CDR3 is 13 residues. The CDR3 DNA sequence: TGCAGTGCCCTCGGACAGGGGACAGATACGCAGTATTTT. Translation gives CSALGQGTDTQYF.

This clonotype was seen only a few times. The V and J genes are TRBV6-5 and TRBJ2-1; D possibly corresponds to TRBD2 (5 bases). Germline-derived CDR1 and CDR2 are MNHEY and SVGAGI. The CDR3 sequence is 14 residues long. Deletions cut 6 bases from V and 5 bases from J, with 14 bases between. The CDR3 loop reads CASRRVTVDNEQFF. In DNA, the CDR3 is TGTGCCAGCAGGAGGGTGACCGTTGACAATGAGCAGTTCTTC.